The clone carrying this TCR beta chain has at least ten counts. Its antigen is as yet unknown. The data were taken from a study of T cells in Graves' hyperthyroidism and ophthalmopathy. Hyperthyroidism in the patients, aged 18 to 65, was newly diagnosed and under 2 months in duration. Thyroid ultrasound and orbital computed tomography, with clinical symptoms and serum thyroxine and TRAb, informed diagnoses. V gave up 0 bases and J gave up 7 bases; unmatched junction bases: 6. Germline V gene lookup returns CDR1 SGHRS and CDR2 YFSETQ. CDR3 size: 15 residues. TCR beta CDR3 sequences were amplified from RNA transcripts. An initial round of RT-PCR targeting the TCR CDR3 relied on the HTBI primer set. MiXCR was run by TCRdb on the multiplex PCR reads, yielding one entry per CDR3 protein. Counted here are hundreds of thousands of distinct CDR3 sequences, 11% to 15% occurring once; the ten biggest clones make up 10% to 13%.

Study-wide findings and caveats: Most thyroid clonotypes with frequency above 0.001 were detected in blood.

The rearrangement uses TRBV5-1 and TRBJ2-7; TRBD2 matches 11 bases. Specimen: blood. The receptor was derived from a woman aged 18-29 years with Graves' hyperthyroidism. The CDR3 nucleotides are TGCGCCAGCAGCTTGGTTGGGACTAGCGGCACTGAGCAGTACTTC. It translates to CASSLVGTSGTEQYF.